The rows below give T cell receptor beta chains drawn from one sample of a study of control samples from healthy donors and cancer patients. This table comes from immunoSEQ multiplex PCR, and its TCRdb copy is limited to in-frame clones, with some not included. The repertoire consists of around 70,000 clones, with roughly 90% occurring once and the leading ten covering 9.5%. Sequencing input: PBMCs. Receptor source: a woman between 50 and 59 years old with colorectal cancer. The CDR3 runs from the conserved cysteine through the conserved F or W. The D gene is left open where the match is weak. Clone size is given for some rows only: seen once, a few or many times, or a class if the clone is expanded.

TRBV9	few	.	TRBJ2-5	TGTGCCAGCAGCCCCGGGACGATCCAAGAGACCCAGTACTTC	CASSPGTIQETQYF
TRBV27	once	.	TRBJ2-5	TGTGCCAGCAGTCTCGTTCGGCGGGAGACCCAGTACTTC	CASSLVRRETQYF
TRBV13	.	.	TRBJ2-2	TGTGCCAGCAGCTTAGAAAGGGGATACACCGGGGAGCTGTTTTTT	CASSLERGYTGELFF
TRBV3-1/TRBV3-2	.	TRBD1	TRBJ2-1	TGTGCCAGCAGCCCCGAACAGGGGGACACTCGGTTCTTC	CASSPEQGDTRFF
TRBV5-4	.	.	TRBJ2-6	TGTGCCAGCAGCCCTACGGGGGCAGCCGCTGGGGCCAACGTCCTGACTTTC	CASSPTGAAAGANVLTF
TRBV6-5	.	.	TRBJ2-3	TGTGCCAGCAGTTACGGCCCCTCCACAGATACGCAGTATTTT	CASSYGPSTDTQYF
TRBV4-1	.	.	TRBJ1-2	TGCGCCAGCAGCCAGATATTGGGGGCCCAGGGGACCTATGGCTACACCTTC	CASSQILGAQGTYGYTF
TRBV27	.	.	TRBJ2-1	TGTGCCAGCAGTTCGGACTCCTCCTACAATGAGCAGTTCTTC	CASSSDSSYNEQFF
TRBV2	.	.	TRBJ2-3	TGTGCCAGCATTGGGACGGCCAGCACAGATACGCAGTATTTT	CASIGTASTDTQYF
TRBV3-1/TRBV3-2	.	.	TRBJ1-2	TGTGCCAGCAGCCAAGATGAAATCTATGGCTACACCTTC	CASSQDEIYGYTF
TRBV7-8	.	.	TRBJ1-3	TGTGCCAGCAGCTCAGACATCGGAAACACCATATATTTT	CASSSDIGNTIYF
TRBV19	once	.	TRBJ1-5	TGTGCCAGTAGAATCCCCGGGACACCGAATCAGCCCCAGCATTTT	CASRIPGTPNQPQHF
TRBV7-9	.	TRBD1	TRBJ1-2	TGTGCCAGCAGCTTAGAGGGGGCAGGGGCAGGCTACACCTTC	CASSLEGAGAGYTF
TRBV2	.	.	TRBJ2-2	TGTGCCAGCAGTGACACGGCCCCCGGGGAGCTGTTTTTT	CASSDTAPGELFF
TRBV6-5	.	TRBD1	TRBJ1-5	TGTGCCAGTGACAGGGAGAATAGCAATCAGCCCCAGCATTTT	CASDRENSNQPQHF
TRBV4-1	once	.	TRBJ1-1	TGCGCCAGCAGCCAAGTAGGAGGGGGAGCGACTGAAGCTTTCTTT	CASSQVGGGATEAFF
TRBV5-6	.	.	TRBJ1-3	TGTGCCAGCACCTCCGGAAACACCATATATTTT	CASTSGNTIYF
TRBV13	.	TRBD1	TRBJ1-2	TGTGCCAGCAGCTTAGGCCGGACAGGGGATGGCTACACCTTC	CASSLGRTGDGYTF
TRBV12-3/TRBV12-4	.	.	TRBJ2-3	TGTGCCAGCAGTTTCATCGGGGATACGCAGTATTTT	CASSFIGDTQYF
TRBV30	few	.	TRBJ2-1	TGTGCCGCAAGACACGAGCGGGATGAGCAGTTCTTC	CAARHERDEQFF
TRBV5-1	.	.	TRBJ1-1	TGCGCCAGCAGCTTCTCGGCAGGGGTGATGACTGAAGCTTTCTTT	CASSFSAGVMTEAFF
TRBV5-1	.	.	TRBJ1-1	TGCGCCAGCAGCTTGGGCATTATGAACACTGAAGCTTTCTTT	CASSLGIMNTEAFF
TRBV6-1	.	TRBD1	TRBJ2-4	TGTGCCAGCAGTGAAGCGAACAGGGGAGCCAAAAACATTCAGTACTTC	CASSEANRGAKNIQYF
TRBV30	.	TRBD1	TRBJ1-4	TGTGCCTGGAGTAGCCCCGGGACAGGGGGGGGTGAAAAACTGTTTTTT	CAWSSPGTGGGEKLFF
TRBV3-1/TRBV3-2	.	TRBD1	TRBJ1-5	TGTGCCAGCAGTTCCCGGGACAGGGTTCAGCCCCAGCATTTT	CASSSRDRVQPQHF
TRBV12-3/TRBV12-4	.	.	TRBJ2-5	TGTGCCAGCAGTTTAAGGGGACGGGAGACCCAGTACTTC	CASSLRGRETQYF
TRBV4-1	.	.	TRBJ1-1	TGCGCCAGCAGCCAAGTCGCAGGGGTGGAGAACACTGAAGCTTTCTTT	CASSQVAGVENTEAFF
TRBV6-4	.	.	TRBJ1-5	TGTGCCCAGGCTCGGCCCCAGCATTTT	CAQARPQHF
TRBV11-1	once	TRBD1	TRBJ1-1	TGTGCCAGCAGCTTAGTCAACAGGGGCACTGAAGCTTTCTTT	CASSLVNRGTEAFF
TRBV6-2/TRBV6-3	.	TRBD1	TRBJ1-2	TGTGCCAGCAGTGGGACAGGGGTCGTCTATGGCTACACCTTC	CASSGTGVVYGYTF
TRBV5-4	.	TRBD1	TRBJ2-3	TGTGCCAGCAGATCAATCGGACAGGGTCCCACAGATACGCAGTATTTT	CASRSIGQGPTDTQYF
TRBV7-9	.	.	TRBJ2-3	TGTGCCAGCAGCCGATCGACAGATACGCAGTATTTT	CASSRSTDTQYF
TRBV11-1	.	TRBD2	TRBJ2-3	TGTGCCAGCAGCCTCCGTACTAGCGGGGCCCCCGGTACGCAGTATTTT	CASSLRTSGAPGTQYF
TRBV30	.	.	TRBJ2-2	TGTGCCTGGGGAGTAGGGGGGACCACCGGGGAGCTGTTTTTT	CAWGVGGTTGELFF
TRBV5-4	.	.	TRBJ1-1	TGTGCCAGCAGCCCGGGGGGGGGTGAAGCTTTCTTT	CASSPGGGEAFF
TRBV4-3	.	TRBD2	TRBJ2-1	TGCGCCAGCAGCCAAGGTATTGGTAGCGGGGTTCAGTTCTTC	CASSQGIGSGVQFF
TRBV4-1	.	TRBD1	TRBJ1-5	TGCGCCAGCAGCCCGTTCCCGGGACAGGATAATCAGCCCCAGCATTTT	CASSPFPGQDNQPQHF
TRBV10-3	.	.	TRBJ1-2	TGTGCCATCACATCCGACCGGGACGGAGGCTATGGCTACACCTTC	CAITSDRDGGYGYTF
TRBV2	once	.	TRBJ1-2	TGTGCCAGCAGGGTGACCTATGGCTACACCTTC	CASRVTYGYTF
TRBV28	.	TRBD2	TRBJ2-1	TGTGCCAGCAGTCAAACCCCTAGCGGGGGTTACAATGAGCAGTTCTTC	CASSQTPSGGYNEQFF
TRBV20-1	.	.	TRBJ1-1	TGCAGTGCCGCTGAATGGGGGGAAGCTTTCTTT	CSAAEWGEAFF
TRBV24-1	.	.	TRBJ2-1	TGTGCCACCAGTGATTTGAATGGGGGTAACAATGAGCAGTTCTTC	CATSDLNGGNNEQFF
TRBV30	.	TRBD2	TRBJ2-3	TGTGCCCGCGCGGGGGCGGGGGGCCGGGGAGATACGCAGTATTTT	CARAGAGGRGDTQYF
TRBV7-2	.	.	TRBJ2-1	TGTGCCAGCAGCTTAGCGGTCCTAAGTAAAGGGGGCAATGAGCAGTTCTTC	CASSLAVLSKGGNEQFF
TRBV12-3/TRBV12-4	.	.	TRBJ1-5	TGTGCCAGCAGTATTGGTATTCAGCCCCAGCATTTT	CASSIGIQPQHF
TRBV24-1	.	.	TRBJ1-4	TGTGCCACCCATGAACTGTTTTTT	CATHELFF
TRBV2	few	.	TRBJ1-1	TGTGCCAGCAATGAGGGGAGGGTAAACACTGAAGCTTTCTTT	CASNEGRVNTEAFF
TRBV19	.	TRBD2	TRBJ2-1	TGTGCCAGTAGGGCGGGGGGTCCAGCCTACAATGAGCAGTTCTTC	CASRAGGPAYNEQFF
TRBV7-8	few	.	TRBJ2-1	TGTGCCAGCAGCTTACCGGAGGATGAGCAGTTCTTC	CASSLPEDEQFF
TRBV4-3	once	.	TRBJ1-1	TGCGCCAGCAGCCAAGGGGGCGTCCTCCCGGGGACTGAAGCTTTCTTT	CASSQGGVLPGTEAFF
TRBV10-3	.	TRBD2	TRBJ2-3	TGTGCCATCAAAGAGCCCGCTAGCGGGGGAGTAGATACGCAGTATTTT	CAIKEPASGGVDTQYF
TRBV7-2	.	.	TRBJ2-3	TGTGCCAGCAGCCCCCAAGATACGCAGTATTTT	CASSPQDTQYF
TRBV5-6	.	TRBD1	TRBJ1-2	TGTGCCAGCAGCTTATGGGACAGCCCCACCTACACCTTC	CASSLWDSPTYTF
TRBV21-1	few	.	TRBJ1-4	TGTGCCAGCAGCAAAGATGGGACAGGCCCCGAAAAACTGTTTTTT	CASSKDGTGPEKLFF
TRBV6-6	.	.	TRBJ1-1	TGTGCCAGCAGTTCTCGGGGGGAAATGAACACTGAAGCTTTCTTT	CASSSRGEMNTEAFF
TRBV10-2	once	.	TRBJ1-2	TGCGCCAGCACTAAACTCACAAGGCGAGAAACGAATGGCTACACCTTC	CASTKLTRRETNGYTF
TRBV14	.	TRBD2	TRBJ2-1	TGTGCCAGCAGCCGACAGGTTACACTAGCGGGGCTGCGCAATGAGCAGTTCTTC	CASSRQVTLAGLRNEQFF